Below are 13 T cell receptor beta chains sequenced from a single sample in a study of control samples from healthy donors and cancer patients (dated by TCRdb to about 2020). Receptor amplification or capture employed the immunoSEQ multiplex PCR assay. Imported from immuneACCESS, the table was reduced by TCRdb to in-frame sequences with V and J called. These copies leave out some clones; in studies compared against another copy, an unresolved V gene accounts for under half, and the cause of the remainder is not known. The sample records about 140,000 clones, around 88% of which are singletons. The biggest ten clones account for less than 2% of the sample. Sequenced material: blood. The receptors stem from a young man in good health.

In its sample, this clone was seen once. The gene calls are TRBV6-5 and TRBJ1-2; no reliable D call. V was trimmed by 2 bases and J by 6 bases, leaving 1 base between them. This CDR3 is built from 10 residues. Germline V gene sequence: CDR1 MNHEY, CDR2 SVGAGI. DNA for the CDR3: TGTGCCAGCAGTTACAATGGCTACACCTTC. Protein product: CASSYNGYTF.

J is TRBJ2-1 and V is TRBV28; D remains ambiguous. The CDR3 extends over 15 amino acids. Germline CDR1 MDHEN, CDR2 SYDVKM. V gave up 10 bases and J gave up 1 base, with 17 bases separating them. CDR3: CATDAAFESYNEQFF. The CDR3 DNA reads TGTGCCACTGACGCGGCTTTTGAGTCCTACAATGAGCAGTTCTTC. Using reference TRBV28 and TRBJ2-1 for the parts outside the CDR3, the full variable domain is DVKVTQSSRYLVKRTGEKVFLECVQDMDHENMFWYRQDPGLGLRLIYFSYDVKMKEKGDIPEGYSVSREKKERFSLILESASTNQTSMYLCATDAAFESYNEQFFGPGTRLTVL.

The chain combines TRBV5-4 with TRBJ2-7; D not certain. This CDR3 has 15 amino acids. The V end lost 1 base, the J end lost 2 bases, and 13 bases lay between the germline ends. CDR1 is SGHNT, CDR2 YYREEE, per germline (reference sequence). In DNA form, the CDR3 reads TGTGCCAGCAGCTTGCCCCAGACACCTACCTACGAGCAGTACTTC. Residues: CASSLPQTPTYEQYF.

The rearrangement links TRBV30 to TRBJ2-5; no reliable D call. CDR1 is GTSNPN, CDR2 SVGIG, per germline (reference sequence). The CDR3 runs to 14 residues. Trimming stripped 4 bases from V and 0 bases from J, with 12 bases between. CDR3 DNA: TGTGCCTGGAAGGGCCAAGGGTACCAAGAGACCCAGTACTTC. Translation gives CAWKGQGYQETQYF.

The chain links TRBV12-3 or TRBV12-4 to TRBJ1-6; D unclear. This CDR3 region has 13 residues. V lost 1 base and J 14 bases, leaving 12 bases between the germline ends. The CDR3: CASSLEASGALHF. In nucleotides, the CDR3 is TGTGCCAGCAGTTTAGAGGCTTCCGGAGCCCTCCACTTT.

The chain recombines TRBV5-1 with TRBJ2-6; the match to TRBD1 covers 8 bases. V lost 3 bases and J lost 0; bases outside the gene matches: 5. This CDR3 region has 17 residues. CDR1 is SGHRS, CDR2 YFSETQ, per germline. The chain's CDR3 is CASSSTGASSGANVLTF. In DNA, the CDR3 is TGCGCCAGCAGCTCGACAGGGGCAAGCTCTGGGGCCAACGTCCTGACTTTC.

This clone was seen a handful of times. The rearrangement joins TRBV4-2 to TRBJ1-5; D uncertain. There are 16 residues in the CDR3. Germline assignment: CDR1 LGHNA and CDR2 YNFKEQ. Deletions cut 0 bases from V and 7 bases from J, with 16 bases between. CDR3 sequence: CASSQDSDGPGQPQHF. The CDR3 coding sequence is TGTGCCAGCAGCCAAGATAGTGACGGTCCCGGGCAGCCCCAGCATTTT.

This clone was seen only once. The chain links TRBV18 to TRBJ1-5, with D hard to call. This CDR3 region has 15 residues. Germline-derived CDR1 and CDR2 are KGHSH and LQKENI. Trimming pared 1 base from V and 7 bases from J, leaving 14 bases between. The CDR3 region has the DNA TGTGCCAGCTCACCACGGTCAGGAGGTGGGCAGCCCCAGCATTTT. As protein: CASSPRSGGGQPQHF.

CDR3 residues: CASSPSDGELFF. The CDR3 DNA reads as TGTGCCAGCAGTCCCTCAGATGGGGAACTGTTTTTT. V and J are TRBV6-5 and TRBJ1-4; no firm D call. The CDR3 totals 12 residues. V shed 5 bases and J shed 12 bases, with 13 bases lying between them. CDR1 is MNHEY, CDR2 SVGAGI, per germline.

The J gene is TRBJ2-7, the V gene TRBV18; 9 bases fit TRBD1. The CDR3 runs 15 residues. V lost 3 bases, J lost 2 bases, and 5 bases stayed unmatched. CDR1 and CDR2 from the germline V gene are KGHSH and LQKENI. The CDR3 spells CASSPSGQGTYEQYF. DNA for the CDR3: TGTGCCAGCTCACCTTCCGGACAGGGGACCTACGAGCAGTACTTC. The full variable domain, with the rest looked up from reference TRBV18 and TRBJ2-7, is NAGVMQNPRHLVRRRGQEARLRCSPMKGHSHVYWYRQLPEEGLKFMVYLQKENIIDESGMPKERFSAEFPKEGPSILRIQQVVRGDSAAYFCASSPSGQGTYEQYFGPGTRLTVT.

This chain joins TRBV30 and TRBJ2-1, with D possibly TRBD2 on 7 matching bases. The CDR3 has 15 residues. CDR1 and CDR2 from the germline V gene are GTSNPN and SVGIG (reference sequence). V was pared by 0 bases and J by 5 bases, with 14 bases between. This chain's CDR3 is CAWSVITGGHNEQFF. The CDR3 coding sequence is TGTGCCTGGAGTGTAATTACGGGGGGCCACAATGAGCAGTTCTTC.

The chain joins TRBV7-2 to TRBJ2-2; D tentatively reads TRBD1 or TRBD2 (5 bases each). Trimming took 0 bases from V and 3 from J, leaving 8 bases between them. CDR3 length equals 15 residues. Germline-derived CDR1 and CDR2 are SGHTA and FQGNSA. The CDR3 coding sequence is TGTGCCAGCAGCTTAGCGTTGGGGGACACCGGGGAGCTGTTTTTT. This codes for CASSLALGDTGELFF.

V and J are TRBV7-2 and TRBJ2-2; perhaps D is TRBD1 or TRBD2 (5 bases each). V was clipped by 5 bases and J by 7 bases, with 17 bases between them. Germline V gives CDR1 SGHTA, CDR2 FQGNSA. The CDR3 is made up of 15 amino acids. For the CDR3, the DNA is TGTGCCAGCAGCCCGGCCGGGACCCTTGGCGGGGAGCTGTTTTTT. Translating it yields CASSPAGTLGGELFF. Full variable domain (remainder filled in from reference TRBV7-2 and TRBJ2-2): GAGVSQSPSNKVTEKGKDVELRCDPISGHTALYWYRQSLGQGLEFLIYFQGNSAPDKSGLPSDRFSAERTGGSVSTLTIQRTQQEDSAVYLCASSPAGTLGGELFFGEGSRLTVL.